Detailed here is one T cell receptor (beta chain). Its target is unknown. The data were taken from a study of cytomegalovirus exposure and HLA in healthy donors. The overall study: It was reported in a later analysis that the same platform had been used for the 120 or so validation repertoires as for the approximately 670 first-cohort repertoires.

Among the 120 or so subjects of the validation cohort, separate from the approximately 700-subject first cohort, were the donors. The CDR3 sequence is 15 residues long. The germline CDR1 and CDR2 sequences are MDHEN and SYDVKM. The V gene end was trimmed by 5 bases and the J gene end by 4 bases; junction bases not matched to a gene: 9. TCRdb's copy holds only in-frame clones and misses some; the assay was immunoSEQ multiplex PCR. This sample yields 55,000 to 70,000 clones, of which roughly 94% are seen a single time; over 2% belongs to the top ten. Study-wide points: Some TCR beta chains (around 160 of them) were listed as cytomegalovirus-associated.

Source material: PBMCs. The chain links TRBV28 to TRBJ2-7; 9 bases map to TRBD1. The sequence came from a man younger than 30 in good health and CMV-seronegative. This CDR3 is CASSQPGTGRYEQYF. The CDR3 DNA is TGTGCCAGCAGTCAACCTGGGACAGGGAGGTACGAGCAGTACTTC.